The entry below gives a single T cell receptor beta chain sequence along with its context. What it binds is not known. The length of the CDR3 is 13 residues. Trimming took 4 bases from V and 5 from J, leaving 9 bases between them. Germline assignment: CDR1 SGHTA and CDR2 FQGTGA. These data belong to a study of identical twins. Study observations and caveats: Memory repertoires lacked the insertion deficit that abundant cord blood beta clonotypes showed. Sequences that were out-of-frame, alpha and twin-shared displayed an excess of low generation probability. Modelling underestimated the level of out-of-frame TCR alpha sharing observed in monozygotic twins.

A universal primer site was created by template switching, with the cDNA bearing unique molecular identifiers. TCRdb reprocessed the 5' RACE reads via MiXCR and lists one record per CDR3 protein. The sample consists of some 240,000 distinct CDR3 sequences, about 10% of them appearing once. This chain links TRBV7-3 with TRBJ2-1; maybe TRBD2 (5 bases). The TCR was taken from a man aged 50 or older in good health. The material sequenced was memory T cells sorted from blood. This CDR3 is CASSSQRDNEQFF. The CDR3 DNA follows: TGTGCCAGCAGCTCCCAGAGGGACAATGAGCAGTTCTTC. The full variable domain, rest sourced from reference TRBV7-3 and TRBJ2-1, is GAGVSQTPSNKVTEKGKYVELRCDPISGHTALYWYRQSLGQGPEFLIYFQGTGAADDSGLPNDRFFAVRPEGSVSTLKIQRTERGDSAVYLCASSSQRDNEQFFGPGTRLTVL.